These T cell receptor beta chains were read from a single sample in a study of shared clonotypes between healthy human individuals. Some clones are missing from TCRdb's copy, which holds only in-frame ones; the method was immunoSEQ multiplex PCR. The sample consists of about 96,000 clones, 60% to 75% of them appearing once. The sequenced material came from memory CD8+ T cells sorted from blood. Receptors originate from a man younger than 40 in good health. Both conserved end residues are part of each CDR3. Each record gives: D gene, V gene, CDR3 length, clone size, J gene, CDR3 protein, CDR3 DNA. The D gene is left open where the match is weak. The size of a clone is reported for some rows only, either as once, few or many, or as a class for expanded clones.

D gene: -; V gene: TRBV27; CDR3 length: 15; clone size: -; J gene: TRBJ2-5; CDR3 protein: CASSLKATLKETQYF; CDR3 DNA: TGTGCCAGCAGTTTAAAAGCTACCCTTAAAGAGACCCAGTACTTC
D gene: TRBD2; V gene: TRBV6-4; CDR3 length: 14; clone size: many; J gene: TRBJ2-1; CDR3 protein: CASSDGTSYNEQFF; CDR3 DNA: TGTGCCAGCAGTGACGGGACTAGCTACAATGAGCAGTTCTTC
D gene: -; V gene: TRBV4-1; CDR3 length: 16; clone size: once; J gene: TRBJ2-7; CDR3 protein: CASKPGGAESSYEQYF; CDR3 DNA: TGCGCCAGCAAGCCTGGCGGTGCGGAGAGCTCCTACGAGCAGTACTTC
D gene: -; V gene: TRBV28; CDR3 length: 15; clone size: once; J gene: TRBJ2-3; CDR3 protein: CASEGRDSITDTQYF; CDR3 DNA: TGTGCCAGCGAGGGGAGGGACAGCATCACAGATACGCAGTATTTT
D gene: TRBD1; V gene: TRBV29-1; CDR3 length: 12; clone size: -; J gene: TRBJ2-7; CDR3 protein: CSVVTGGYEQYF; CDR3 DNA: TGCAGCGTTGTAACAGGGGGGTACGAGCAGTACTTC
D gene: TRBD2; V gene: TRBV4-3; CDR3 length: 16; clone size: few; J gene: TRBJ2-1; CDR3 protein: CASSQGTAGVYNEQFF; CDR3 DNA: TGCGCCAGCAGCCAAGGTACGGCGGGAGTCTACAATGAGCAGTTCTTC
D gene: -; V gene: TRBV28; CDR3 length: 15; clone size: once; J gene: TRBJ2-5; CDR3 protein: CASSSIEGVSETQYF; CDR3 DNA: TGTGCCAGCAGTTCTATCGAGGGGGTGAGCGAGACCCAGTACTTC
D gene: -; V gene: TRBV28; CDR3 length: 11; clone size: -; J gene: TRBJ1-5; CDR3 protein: CASSRNQPQHF; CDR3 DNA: TGTGCCAGCAGCAGAAATCAGCCCCAGCATTTT
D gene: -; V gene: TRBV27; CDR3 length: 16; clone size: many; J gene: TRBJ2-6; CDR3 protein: CASSLSRGSGANVLTF; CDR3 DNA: TGTGCCAGCAGTTTATCGAGGGGCTCTGGGGCCAACGTCCTGACTTTC
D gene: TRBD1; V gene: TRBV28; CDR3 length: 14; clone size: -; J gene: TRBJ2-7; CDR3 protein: CASSFLGTAYEQYF; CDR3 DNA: TGTGCCAGCAGTTTCCTCGGGACAGCCTACGAGCAGTACTTC
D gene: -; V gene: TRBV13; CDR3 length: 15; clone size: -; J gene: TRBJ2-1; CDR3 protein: CASSLRGDGYNEQFF; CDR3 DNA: TGTGCCAGCAGCTTACGCGGGGACGGCTACAATGAGCAGTTCTTC
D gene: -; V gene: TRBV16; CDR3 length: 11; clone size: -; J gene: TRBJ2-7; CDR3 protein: CASSLSHEQYF; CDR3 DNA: TGTGCCAGCAGCCTCAGTCACGAGCAGTACTTC
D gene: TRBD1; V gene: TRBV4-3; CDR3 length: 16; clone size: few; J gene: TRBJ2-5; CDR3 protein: CASSQDAGTGEGAQYF; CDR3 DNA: TGCGCCAGCAGCCAAGATGCTGGGACAGGGGAGGGTGCCCAGTACTTC
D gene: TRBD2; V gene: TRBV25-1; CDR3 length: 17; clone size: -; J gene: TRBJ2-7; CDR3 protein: CASSPSGVAGGSLEQYF; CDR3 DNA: TGTGCCAGCAGTCCCTCAGGGGTAGCGGGAGGGTCACTGGAGCAGTACTTC
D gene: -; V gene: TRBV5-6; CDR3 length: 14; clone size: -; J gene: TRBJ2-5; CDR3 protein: CASRGRGSLETQYF; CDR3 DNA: TGTGCCAGCAGAGGCAGGGGTTCGTTGGAGACCCAGTACTTC
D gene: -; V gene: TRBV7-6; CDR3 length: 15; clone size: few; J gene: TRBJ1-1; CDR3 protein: CASTSTPGGASEAFF; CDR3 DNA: TGTGCCAGCACCTCCACCCCGGGAGGGGCATCTGAAGCTTTCTTT
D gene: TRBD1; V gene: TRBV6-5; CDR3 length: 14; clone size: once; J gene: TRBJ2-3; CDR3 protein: CASSYSSGWDREYF; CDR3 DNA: TGTGCCAGCAGTTACTCTTCCGGATGGGACAGGGAGTATTTT
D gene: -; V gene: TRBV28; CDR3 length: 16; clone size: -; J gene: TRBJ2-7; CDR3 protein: CASSLARGHSSYEQYF; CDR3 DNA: TGTGCCAGCAGCTTAGCACGGGGGCATAGCTCCTACGAGCAGTACTTC
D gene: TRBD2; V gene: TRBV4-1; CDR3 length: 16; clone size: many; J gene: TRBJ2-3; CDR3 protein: CASSPWASGSPDTQYF; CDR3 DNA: TGCGCCAGCAGCCCTTGGGCTAGCGGGAGCCCAGATACGCAGTATTTT
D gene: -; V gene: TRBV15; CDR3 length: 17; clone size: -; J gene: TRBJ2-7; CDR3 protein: CATSRDPALLTAYEQYF; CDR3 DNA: TGTGCCACCAGCAGAGATCCCGCTTTATTGACAGCCTACGAGCAGTACTTC
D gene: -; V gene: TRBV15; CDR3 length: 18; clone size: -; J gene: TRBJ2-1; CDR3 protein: CATSRDPLQGNPGNEQFF; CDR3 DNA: TGTGCCACCAGCAGAGATCCGCTACAGGGCAACCCTGGGAATGAGCAGTTCTTC
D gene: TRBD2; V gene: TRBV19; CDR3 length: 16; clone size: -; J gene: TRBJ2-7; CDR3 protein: CASSIAVTSGSHEQYF; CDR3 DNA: TGTGCCAGTAGTATAGCGGTGACTAGCGGGAGCCACGAGCAGTACTTC
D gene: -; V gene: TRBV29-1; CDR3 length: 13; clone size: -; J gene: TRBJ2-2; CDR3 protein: CSVVEENTGELFF; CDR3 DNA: TGCAGCGTTGTTGAGGAGAACACCGGGGAGCTGTTTTTT
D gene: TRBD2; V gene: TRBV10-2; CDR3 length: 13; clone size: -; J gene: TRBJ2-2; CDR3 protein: CASSGDYPGELFF; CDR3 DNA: TGCGCCAGCAGTGGGGACTATCCGGGGGAGCTGTTTTTT
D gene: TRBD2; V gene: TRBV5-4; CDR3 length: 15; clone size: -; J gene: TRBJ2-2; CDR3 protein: CASSLFSSGTGELFF; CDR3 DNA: TGTGCCAGCAGCTTGTTTTCTAGCGGGACCGGGGAGCTGTTTTTT
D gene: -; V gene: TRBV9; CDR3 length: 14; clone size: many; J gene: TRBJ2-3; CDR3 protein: CASSVHGDGDTQYF; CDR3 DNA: TGTGCCAGCAGCGTACACGGTGACGGAGATACGCAGTATTTT
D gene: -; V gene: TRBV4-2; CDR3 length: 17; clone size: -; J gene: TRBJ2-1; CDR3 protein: CASSQDQEGGSYNEQFF; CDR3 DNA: TGTGCCAGCAGCCAAGATCAGGAGGGAGGTTCCTACAATGAGCAGTTCTTC
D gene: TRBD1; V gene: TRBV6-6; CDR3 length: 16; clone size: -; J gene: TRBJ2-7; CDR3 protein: CASKTTGTASSYEQYF; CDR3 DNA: TGTGCCAGCAAAACGACCGGGACAGCAAGCTCCTACGAGCAGTACTTC
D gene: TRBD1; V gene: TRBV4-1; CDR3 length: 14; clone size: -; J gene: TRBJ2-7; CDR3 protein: CASSQSDRPYEQYF; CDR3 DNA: TGCGCCAGCAGCCAATCGGACAGGCCCTACGAGCAGTACTTC
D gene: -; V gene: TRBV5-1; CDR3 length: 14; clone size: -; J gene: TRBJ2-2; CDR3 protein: CASSLGQLTGELFF; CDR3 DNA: TGCGCCAGCAGCTTGGGACAGCTCACCGGGGAGCTGTTTTTT
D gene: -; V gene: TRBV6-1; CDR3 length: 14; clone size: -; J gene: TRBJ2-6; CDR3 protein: CASRDTSGANVLTF; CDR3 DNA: TGTGCCAGCAGGGATACTTCTGGGGCCAACGTCCTGACTTTC
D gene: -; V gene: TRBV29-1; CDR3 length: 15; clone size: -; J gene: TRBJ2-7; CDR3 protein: CSVADLGVGSYEQYF; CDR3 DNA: TGCAGCGTTGCCGATCTGGGGGTAGGGTCCTACGAGCAGTACTTC
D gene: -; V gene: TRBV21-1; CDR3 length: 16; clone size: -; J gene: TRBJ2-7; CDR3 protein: CASSKAPGPGPYEQYF; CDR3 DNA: TGTGCCAGCAGCAAAGCGCCGGGACCGGGACCCTACGAGCAGTACTTC
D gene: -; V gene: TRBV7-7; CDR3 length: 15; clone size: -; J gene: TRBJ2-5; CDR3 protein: CASSQQGRVEETQYF; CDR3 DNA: TGTGCTAGCAGCCAGCAGGGGCGGGTAGAAGAGACCCAGTACTTC
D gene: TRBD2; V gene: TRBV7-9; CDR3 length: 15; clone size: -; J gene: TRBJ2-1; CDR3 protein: CASSLAGLAYNEQFF; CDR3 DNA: TGTGCCAGCAGCTTAGCGGGACTAGCGTACAATGAGCAGTTCTTC
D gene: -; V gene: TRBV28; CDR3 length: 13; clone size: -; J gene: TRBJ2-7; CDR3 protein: CASSLNVPYEQYF; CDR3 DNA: TGTGCCAGCAGTTTAAACGTCCCCTACGAGCAGTACTTC
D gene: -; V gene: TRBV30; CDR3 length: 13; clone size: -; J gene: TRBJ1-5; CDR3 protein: CAWRERLDQPQHF; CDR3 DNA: TGTGCCTGGAGGGAGAGACTCGATCAGCCCCAGCATTTT
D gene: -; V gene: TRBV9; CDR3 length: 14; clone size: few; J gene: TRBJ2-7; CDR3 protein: CASSVGGQGYEQYF; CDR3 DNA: TGTGCCAGCAGCGTAGGGGGCCAGGGCTACGAGCAGTACTTC
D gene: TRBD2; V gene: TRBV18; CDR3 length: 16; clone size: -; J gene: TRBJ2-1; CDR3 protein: CASSPLSAGPYNEQFF; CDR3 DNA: TGTGCCAGCTCACCACTGTCAGCGGGACCCTACAATGAGCAGTTCTTC
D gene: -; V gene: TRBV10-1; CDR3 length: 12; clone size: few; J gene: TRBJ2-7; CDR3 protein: CASSDLLGEQYF; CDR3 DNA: TGCGCCAGCAGTGACCTACTCGGGGAGCAGTACTTC
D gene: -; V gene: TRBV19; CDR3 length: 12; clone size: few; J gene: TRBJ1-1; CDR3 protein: CASSLYHTEAFF; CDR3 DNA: TGTGCCAGTAGTTTGTACCACACTGAAGCTTTCTTT